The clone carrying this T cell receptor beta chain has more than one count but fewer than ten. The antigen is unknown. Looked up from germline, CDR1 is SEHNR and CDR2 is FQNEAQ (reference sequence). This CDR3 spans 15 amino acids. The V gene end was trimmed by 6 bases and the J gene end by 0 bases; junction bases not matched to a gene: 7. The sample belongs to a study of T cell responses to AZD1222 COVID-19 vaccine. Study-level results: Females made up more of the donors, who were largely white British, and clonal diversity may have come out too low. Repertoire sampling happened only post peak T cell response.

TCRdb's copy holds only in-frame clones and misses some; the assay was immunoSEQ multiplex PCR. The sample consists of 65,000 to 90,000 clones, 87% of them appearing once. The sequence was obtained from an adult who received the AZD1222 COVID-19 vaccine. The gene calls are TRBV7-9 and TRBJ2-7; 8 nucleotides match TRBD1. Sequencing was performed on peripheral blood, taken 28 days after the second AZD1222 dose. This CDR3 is CASSPGTGPSYEQYF. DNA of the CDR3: TGTGCCAGCAGTCCCGGGACAGGTCCCTCCTACGAGCAGTACTTC.